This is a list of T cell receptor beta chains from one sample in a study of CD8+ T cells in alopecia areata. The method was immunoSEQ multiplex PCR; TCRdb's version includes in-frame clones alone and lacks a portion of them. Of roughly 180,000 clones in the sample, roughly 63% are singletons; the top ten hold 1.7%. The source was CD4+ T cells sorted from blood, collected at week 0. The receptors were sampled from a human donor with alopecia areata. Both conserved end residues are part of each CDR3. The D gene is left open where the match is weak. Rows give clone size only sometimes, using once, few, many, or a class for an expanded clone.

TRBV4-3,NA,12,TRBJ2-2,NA,CASSQFHGELFF,TGCGCCAGCAGCCAATTTCACGGGGAGCTGTTTTTT
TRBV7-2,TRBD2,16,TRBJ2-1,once,CASSFSGSRLGGEQFF,TGTGCCAGCAGTTTTAGCGGGAGCCGCCTTGGCGGTGAGCAGTTCTTC
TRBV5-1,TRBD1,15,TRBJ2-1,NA,CASNPGTVSYNEQFF,TGCGCCAGCAATCCCGGGACAGTCTCCTACAATGAGCAGTTCTTC
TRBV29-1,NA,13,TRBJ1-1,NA,CSAELGMNTEAFF,TGCAGCGCGGAACTAGGGATGAACACTGAAGCTTTCTTT
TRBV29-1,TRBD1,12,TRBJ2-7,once,CSAGTDSYEQYF,TGCAGCGCCGGGACAGACTCCTACGAGCAGTACTTC
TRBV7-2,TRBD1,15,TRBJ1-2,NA,CASSSQNRGGYGYTF,TGTGCCAGCAGCTCCCAGAACAGGGGTGGCTATGGCTACACCTTC
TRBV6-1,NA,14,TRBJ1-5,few,CASSEATQGTAQHF,TGTGCCAGCAGTGAAGCGACTCAGGGTACGGCCCAGCATTTT
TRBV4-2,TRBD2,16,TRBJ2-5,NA,CASSRSGSGGQETQYF,TGTGCCAGCAGCCGCTCGGGGAGCGGGGGTCAAGAGACCCAGTACTTC
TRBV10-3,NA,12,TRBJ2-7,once,CAISAGNYEQYF,TGTGCCATCAGTGCTGGGAACTACGAGCAGTACTTC
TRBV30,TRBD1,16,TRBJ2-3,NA,CAWSGQGQGRTDTQYF,TGTGCCTGGAGTGGACAGGGACAGGGTCGCACAGATACGCAGTATTTT
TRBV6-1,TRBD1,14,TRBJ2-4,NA,CASTDPGTGGIQYF,TGTGCCAGCACCGATCCAGGGACAGGAGGCATTCAGTACTTC
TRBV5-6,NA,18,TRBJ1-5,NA,CASSIRDTRLDSNQPQHF,TGTGCCAGCAGCATCCGGGACACTCGCCTGGATAGCAATCAGCCCCAGCATTTT
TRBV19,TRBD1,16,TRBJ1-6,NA,CASSIGGRQGRSPLHF,TGTGCCAGTAGTATAGGGGGTCGACAGGGGCGATCACCCCTCCACTTT
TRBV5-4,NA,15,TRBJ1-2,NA,CASSLALTADYGYTF,TGTGCCAGCAGCTTGGCTTTGACTGCGGACTATGGCTACACCTTC
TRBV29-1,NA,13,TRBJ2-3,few,CSVAGALTDTQYF,TGCAGCGTTGCCGGGGCGCTCACAGATACGCAGTATTTT
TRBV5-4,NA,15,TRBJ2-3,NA,CASSLDLGGGDTQYF,TGTGCCAGCAGCTTGGACCTCGGAGGTGGAGATACGCAGTATTTT
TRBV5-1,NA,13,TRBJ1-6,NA,CASSLEGISPLHF,TGCGCCAGCAGCTTGGAAGGGATATCACCCCTCCACTTT
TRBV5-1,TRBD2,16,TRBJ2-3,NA,CASSEGLAGKTDTQYF,TGCGCCAGCAGCGAGGGACTAGCGGGTAAGACAGATACGCAGTATTTT
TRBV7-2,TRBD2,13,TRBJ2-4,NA,CASSPSPAGGPRF,TGTGCCAGCAGCCCGTCCCCGGCGGGGGGCCCGAGATTC
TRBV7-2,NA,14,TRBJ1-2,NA,CASSLGMKRYGYTF,TGTGCCAGCAGCCTCGGGATGAAGAGATATGGCTACACCTTC
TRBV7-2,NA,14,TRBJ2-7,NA,CASSLAQDSYEQYF,TGTGCCAGCAGCTTAGCGCAGGATTCCTACGAGCAGTACTTC
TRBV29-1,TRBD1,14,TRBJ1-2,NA,CSVSGTGGNYGYTF,TGCAGCGTGTCTGGGACAGGGGGCAACTATGGCTACACCTTC
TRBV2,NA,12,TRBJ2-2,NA,CASTFVAGELFF,TGTGCCAGCACCTTTGTGGCCGGGGAGCTGTTTTTT
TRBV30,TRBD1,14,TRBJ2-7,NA,CAWRSPGQFYEQYF,TGTGCCTGGAGATCACCGGGACAGTTCTACGAGCAGTACTTC
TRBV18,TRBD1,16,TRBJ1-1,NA,CASSPPFRGSNTEAFF,TGTGCCAGCTCACCACCATTCAGGGGGAGCAACACTGAAGCTTTCTTT
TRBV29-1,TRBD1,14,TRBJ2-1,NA,CSVSTGGSYNEQFF,TGCAGCGTCTCCACAGGGGGTTCCTACAATGAGCAGTTCTTC
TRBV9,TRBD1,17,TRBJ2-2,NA,CASSVGGQGANTGELFF,TGTGCCAGCAGCGTTGGTGGACAGGGGGCGAACACCGGGGAGCTGTTTTTT
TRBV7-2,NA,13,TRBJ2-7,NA,CASSLGSPYEQYF,TGTGCCAGCAGCTTAGGCTCCCCCTACGAGCAGTACTTC
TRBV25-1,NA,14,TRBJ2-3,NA,CASSVTGGRGTQYF,TGTGCCAGCAGTGTTACCGGGGGGCGGGGGACGCAGTATTTT
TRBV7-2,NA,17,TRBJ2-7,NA,CASSPAPDRNHSYEQYF,TGTGCCAGCAGCCCCGCCCCCGACAGGAACCATTCCTACGAGCAGTACTTC
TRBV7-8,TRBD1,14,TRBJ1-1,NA,CASSLGDRNTEAFF,TGTGCCAGCAGCTTAGGGGACAGGAACACTGAAGCTTTCTTT
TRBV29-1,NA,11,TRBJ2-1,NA,CSGKEGNEQFF,TGCAGCGGAAAGGAAGGGAATGAGCAGTTCTTC